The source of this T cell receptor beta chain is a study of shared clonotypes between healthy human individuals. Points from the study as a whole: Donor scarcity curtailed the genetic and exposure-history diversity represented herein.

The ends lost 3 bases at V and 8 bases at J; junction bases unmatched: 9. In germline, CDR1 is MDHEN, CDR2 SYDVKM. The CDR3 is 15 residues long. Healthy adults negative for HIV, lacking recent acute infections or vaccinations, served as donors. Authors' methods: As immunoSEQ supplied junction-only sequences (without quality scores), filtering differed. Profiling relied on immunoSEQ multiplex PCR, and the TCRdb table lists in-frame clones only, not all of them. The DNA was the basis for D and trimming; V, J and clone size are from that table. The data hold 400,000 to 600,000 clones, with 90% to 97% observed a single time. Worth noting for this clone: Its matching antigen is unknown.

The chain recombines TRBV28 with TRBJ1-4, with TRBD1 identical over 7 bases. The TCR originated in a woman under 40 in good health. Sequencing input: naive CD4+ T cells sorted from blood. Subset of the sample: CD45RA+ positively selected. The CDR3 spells CASSFDSRGREKLFF. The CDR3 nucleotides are TGTGCCAGCAGTTTCGATTCCAGGGGGAGGGAAAAACTGTTTTTT. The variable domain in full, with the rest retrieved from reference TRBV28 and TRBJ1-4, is DVKVTQSSRYLVKRTGEKVFLECVQDMDHENMFWYRQDPGLGLRLIYFSYDVKMKEKGDIPEGYSVSREKKERFSLILESASTNQTSMYLCASSFDSRGREKLFFGSGTQLSVL.